Below are 9 T cell receptor beta chains sequenced from a single sample in a study of response to subunit inactivated influenza vaccine. TCRdb reanalysed the RT-PCR reads using MiXCR and keeps one entry per CDR3 protein. The sample holds almost 250,000 distinct CDR3 sequences, roughly an eighth seen once. Sequenced here: non-naive T cells sorted from PBMCs, sampled 14 days before vaccination. The receptors were sampled from a man aged 50-60 years who received an inactivated influenza vaccine.

The genes are TRBV5-1 and TRBJ2-7, with D possibly matching TRBD2 (5 bases). Germline V gene sequence: CDR1 SGHRS, CDR2 YFSETQ. The CDR3 sequence is 12 residues long. V was cut by 4 bases and J by 6 bases, with 11 bases left in between. CDR3 in amino acids: CASSTGGSEQYF. In DNA, the CDR3 is TGCGCCAGCAGCACTGGCGGGTCCGAGCAGTACTTC.

This clonotype was recorded at least ten times. This chain uses TRBV24-1 with TRBJ2-1, with D possibly TRBD2 on 5 matching bases. V was cut by 7 bases and J by 3 bases, with 18 bases left in between. This CDR3 region has 16 residues. In germline, CDR1 is KGHDR, CDR2 SFDVKD. The CDR3 loop reads CATSDALLRDYNEQFF. The CDR3 DNA follows: TGTGCCACCAGCGACGCCCTACTCCGGGACTACAATGAGCAGTTCTTC.

This clonotype was picked up a small number of times. This sequence joins TRBV11-1 and TRBJ2-7; the D gene is possibly TRBD2 (6 bases). The CDR3 covers 16 residues. With 2 bases removed from V and 3 bases from J, the gap between germline ends came to 17 bases. CDR1 SGHAT and CDR2 FQDESV come from the germline V gene (reference sequence). Written as DNA, the CDR3 is TGTGCCAGCAGCTTATCTTCCGGGAGTGCGGTCTACGAGCAGTACTTC. Residues: CASSLSSGSAVYEQYF.

This clonotype has a count of ten or more. V gene TRBV7-2 combines with J gene TRBJ1-4; D is ambiguous. The CDR3 is 15 residues long. In germline, CDR1 is SGHTA, CDR2 FQGNSA. V shed 0 bases and J shed 0 bases, with 5 bases lying between them. CDR3 nucleotide sequence: TGTGCCAGCAGCTTAGCGGTTGCAACTAATGAAAAACTGTTTTTT. Its translation: CASSLAVATNEKLFF. Full variable domain (remainder filled in from reference TRBV7-2 and TRBJ1-4): GAGVSQSPSNKVTEKGKDVELRCDPISGHTALYWYRQSLGQGLEFLIYFQGNSAPDKSGLPSDRFSAERTGGSVSTLTIQRTQQEDSAVYLCASSLAVATNEKLFFGSGTQLSVL.

J is TRBJ2-5 and V is TRBV9; maybe TRBD2 (6 bases). This CDR3 has 14 amino acids. Trimming cost V 0 bases and J 3 bases, with 9 bases left between them. In germline, CDR1 is SGDLS, CDR2 YYNGEE. The CDR3 reads CASSVGRGEETQYF. CDR3 DNA: TGTGCCAGCAGCGTAGGGCGGGGAGAAGAGACCCAGTACTTC. The full variable domain, rest sourced from reference TRBV9 and TRBJ2-5, is DSGVTQTPKHLITATGQRVTLRCSPRSGDLSVYWYQQSLDQGLQFLIQYYNGEERAKGNILERFSAQQFPDLHSELNLSSLELGDSALYFCASSVGRGEETQYFGPGTRLLVL.

This clonotype was counted between two and nine times. This chain links TRBV7-2 with TRBJ1-1, with D possibly being TRBD1 (6 bases). Trimming removed 2 bases at V and 3 bases at J, with 16 bases between. CDR1 is SGHTA, CDR2 FQGNSA, per germline. This CDR3 comprises 16 residues. The DNA for the CDR3 is TGTGCCAGCAGCTTAAGTGGCAGGGGAGGGTACACTGAAGCTTTCTTT. Residues: CASSLSGRGGYTEAFF.

The rearrangement joins TRBV5-1 to TRBJ2-3, with 10 bases fitting TRBD2. The germline V gene encodes CDR1 SGHRS and CDR2 YFSETQ. The CDR3 totals 16 residues. The V gene end was trimmed by 4 bases and the J gene end by 0 bases; junction bases not matched to a gene: 5. The CDR3 is CASSGISGGSTDTQYF. CDR3 DNA sequence: TGCGCCAGCAGCGGAATTAGCGGGGGGAGCACAGATACGCAGTATTTT. The entire variable domain, with the rest obtained from reference TRBV5-1 and TRBJ2-3, is as follows: KAGVTQTPRYLIKTRGQQVTLSCSPISGHRSVSWYQQTPGQGLQFLFEYFSETQRNKGNFPGRFSGRQFSNSRSEMNVSTLELGDSALYLCASSGISGGSTDTQYFGPGTRLTVL.

The gene calls are TRBV12-3 or TRBV12-4 and TRBJ2-1, with 12 bases fitting TRBD2. The CDR3 runs 17 residues. The J segment lost 8 bases and the V segment lost 3 bases, leaving 11 bases of the junction unmatched. The CDR3: CASSFRLAGGPGDEQFF. CDR3 in DNA: TGTGCCAGCAGTTTTCGTCTAGCGGGGGGGCCGGGCGATGAGCAGTTCTTC.

A few counts support this clonotype. The V call is TRBV6-5, the J call TRBJ1-2; D not certain. The CDR3 is 12 amino acids. From germline, CDR1 is MNHEY and CDR2 SVGAGI. V shed 7 bases and J shed 7 bases, with 13 bases lying between them. CDR3 residues: CASNPTARGYTF. In DNA form, the CDR3 reads TGTGCCAGCAACCCGACCGCGCGTGGCTACACCTTC.